These 8 T cell receptor beta chains were sequenced from one sample in a study of identical twins. A single record per CDR3 protein comes from TCRdb applying MiXCR to the 5' RACE reads. The table has about 890,000 distinct CDR3 sequences, approximately 13% seen once; the top ten hold 1.5% to 2%. These data were also reused for a study on yellow fever vaccine responses in identical twins.

Sequenced material: PBMCs. Receptors originate from a woman aged 18-29 years in good health.

The CDR3 here is CATSRVGQETQYF. Written as DNA, the CDR3 is TGTGCCACCAGCAGGGTTGGCCAAGAGACCCAGTACTTC. The chain couples TRBV15 to TRBJ2-5, with D hard to call. Trimming cost V 3 bases and J 1 base, with 6 bases left between them. CDR3 size: 13 residues. The V gene's germline CDR1 is LNHNV and CDR2 YYDKDF (reference sequence).

The chain is built from TRBV29-1 and TRBJ1-1, with D maybe TRBD1 (5 bases). CDR3 length: 14 residues. Germline lookup yields CDR1 SQVTM and CDR2 ANQGSEA. V gave up 1 base and J gave up 1 base, with 10 bases separating them. The CDR3 loop is CSVEVAGRNTEAFF. The DNA for the CDR3 is TGCAGCGTTGAAGTGGCAGGGCGGAACACTGAAGCTTTCTTT.

The table lists this clonotype with a few counts. The junction differs from germline at one of its ends, possibly a read error. The rearrangement links TRBV7-2 to TRBJ2-3, with 10 bases aligning to TRBD2. The CDR3 has 19 amino acids. Germline CDR1 reads SGHTA; CDR2 reads FQGNSA. CDR3 bases: TGTGCCAGCAGCTTAGGGACTAGCGGCTCCGGACATAGCACATATACGCAGTATTTT. It yields the protein CASSLGTSGSGHSTYTQYF.

This clonotype was picked up a small number of times. This chain connects TRBV12-3 or TRBV12-4 to TRBJ2-3, with 7 bases lining up with TRBD2. This CDR3 is 14 amino acids long. V shed 7 bases and J 1 base; nucleotides not matched to a gene: 5. CDR3 sequence: CASNEAGGTDTQYF. The CDR3 DNA reads TGTGCCAGCAATGAGGCGGGAGGCACAGATACGCAGTATTTT.

The rearrangement uses TRBV6-7 and TRBJ1-5; D not resolved. TRBV6-7 is classed as an ORF, of uncertain function. The CDR3 covers 14 residues. Trimming stripped 4 bases from V and 6 bases from J, with 13 bases between. CDR3 residues: CASSLRRKSQPQHF. The CDR3 DNA reads as TGTGCCAGCAGTTTAAGGCGTAAAAGTCAGCCCCAGCATTTT.

This clonotype was recorded at least ten times. J is TRBJ2-1 and V is TRBV24-1, with 8 bases fitting TRBD1. The CDR3 spans 14 residues. Germline loops: CDR1 KGHDR, CDR2 SFDVKD. V lost 10 bases to trimming and J lost 5 bases; unmatched junction nucleotides: 9. The CDR3 DNA reads TGTGCCACTGCGGACAGGGTAACCGACAATGAGCAGTTCTTC. This codes for CATADRVTDNEQFF.

This clonotype was observed at least ten times. V is TRBV7-9 and J is TRBJ2-1, with D unresolved. The CDR3 totals 14 residues. The germline V gene has CDR1 SEHNR and CDR2 FQNEAQ (reference sequence). Trimming shortened V by 5 bases and J by 5 bases, and 13 bases separated the two germline ends. The CDR3 DNA reads as TGTGCCAGCAGCCCATTCACCCTACACAATGAGCAGTTCTTC. The encoded protein is CASSPFTLHNEQFF. The full variable domain, rest sourced from reference TRBV7-9 and TRBJ2-1, is DTGVSQNPRHKITKRGQNVTFRCDPISEHNRLYWYRQTLGQGPEFLTYFQNEAQLEKSRLLSDRFSAERPKGSFSTLEIQRTEQGDSAMYLCASSPFTLHNEQFFGPGTRLTVL.

This clonotype turned up a few times. A read error may explain this, as a much larger clone is one base away. V usage is TRBV7-9 and J usage is TRBJ2-3; TRBD2 matches at 8 bases. Trimming took 3 bases from V and 0 from J; bases not matched to a gene: 2. In germline, CDR1 is SEHNR, CDR2 FQNEAQ (reference sequence). The CDR3 is made up of 15 amino acids. CDR3 nucleotide sequence: TGTGCCAGCAGCTTTAGCGGGATTAGCACAGATACGCAGTATTTT. Its translation is CASSFSGISTDTQYF.